These 7 T cell receptor beta chains came from one sample sequenced in a study of PD-1 blockade in classical Hodgkin lymphoma. Assay: immunoSEQ multiplex PCR; the TCRdb copy retains only in-frame clones and omits some. This table holds tens of thousands of clones, roughly 90% found once. Every patient had relapsed following autologous stem cell transplantation, and cohorts differed in brentuximab vedotin exposure. The specimen comprised peripheral blood mononuclear cells (PBMCs), sampled at baseline. Receptors originate from a human donor with classical Hodgkin lymphoma.

V is TRBV5-5 and J is TRBJ1-4; D not resolved. Germline V lookup: CDR1 SGHKS, CDR2 YYEKEE (reference sequence). V was clipped by 0 bases and J by 7 bases, with 13 bases between them. CDR3 length: 15 amino acids. CDR3 sequence (DNA): TGTGCCAGCAGCTTGGACAGTCATGGAGGTGAAAAACTGTTTTTT. Translating gives CASSLDSHGGEKLFF.

The V gene is TRBV5-5, the J gene TRBJ2-6, with D tentatively TRBD1 or TRBD2 (6 bases each). Trimming removed 4 bases at V and 2 bases at J, with 16 bases between. CDR1 is SGHKS and CDR2 is YYEKEE in the germline V gene (reference sequence). The CDR3 runs to 17 residues. The CDR3 here is CASSRPGALTGANVLTF. The CDR3 bases are TGTGCCAGCAGCCGACCGGGGGCGCTGACTGGGGCCAACGTCCTGACTTTC.

The V gene is TRBV27, the J gene TRBJ2-7, with TRBD2 identical over 10 bases. V trimming: 6 bases; J trimming: 2 bases; junction bases outside the gene matches: 7. Germline CDR1 MNHEY, CDR2 SMNVEV (reference sequence). The CDR3 is 15 residues long. The CDR3 region has the DNA TGTGCCAGCAGCGAGTTAGCGGGGGGAGCCTACGAGCAGTACTTC. Protein product: CASSELAGGAYEQYF.

The J gene is TRBJ2-7, the V gene TRBV7-8, with TRBD1 matching over 7 bases. With V trimmed by 3 bases and J by 5 bases, 7 bases remained unmatched. Germline V gives CDR1 SGHVS, CDR2 FQNEAQ. The CDR3 is 14 residues long. The DNA for the CDR3 is TGTGCCAGCAGCTTCAACAGGGGTGGGGACGAGCAGTACTTC. Translated, it gives CASSFNRGGDEQYF.

The chain joins TRBV18 to TRBJ1-2; no definite D call. V lost 0 bases and J lost 3, with 5 bases in between. This CDR3 has 13 amino acids. Per germline, CDR1 KGHSH and CDR2 LQKENI. The CDR3 region is CASSPPDYYGYTF. CDR3 coding DNA: TGTGCCAGCTCACCACCGGATTACTATGGCTACACCTTC.

The chain links TRBV5-6 to TRBJ1-3; no firm D call. Deletions cut 2 bases from V and 0 bases from J, with 12 bases between. This CDR3 comprises 16 residues. Germline lookup yields CDR1 SGHDT and CDR2 YYEEEE. The CDR3 loop reads CASSFGRMVSGNTIYF. Here the CDR3 DNA reads TGTGCCAGCAGCTTCGGGCGAATGGTCTCTGGAAACACCATATATTTT.

The rearrangement links TRBV11-2 to TRBJ2-1; TRBD2 aligns across 13 bases. The CDR3 runs 16 residues. From germline, CDR1 is SGHAT and CDR2 FQNNGV. V was clipped by 6 bases and J by 9 bases; unmatched bases: 11. CDR3 in DNA: TGTGCCAGCAGTCAATACGGGACTAGCGGGATCGGTGAGCAGTTCTTC. Translating it yields CASSQYGTSGIGEQFF.